This TCR beta chain was documented in a study of cytomegalovirus exposure and HLA in healthy donors. The PCR employed 60 Vbeta primers together with 13 Jbeta primers. TCRdb keeps only in-frame clones here, not all; method: immunoSEQ multiplex PCR. The top ten clones hold approximately 1.5% of a sample with some 85,000 clones, roughly three quarters of them seen once. Germline loops: CDR1 SEHNR, CDR2 FQNEAQ (reference sequence). The CDR3 has 18 residues. Trimming pared 6 bases from V and 0 bases from J, leaving 21 bases between. The sequenced material came from PBMCs. This TCR derives from a male donor in good health and CMV-seronegative. The V and J genes are TRBV7-9 and TRBJ1-3; no definite D call. CDR3: CASRFISAARGSGNTIYF. For the CDR3, the DNA is TGTGCCAGCAGATTTATCTCTGCCGCTCGAGGCTCTGGAAACACCATATATTTT.